This TCR beta chain was captured by sequencing in a study of shared T cell receptors in the human thymus (dated by TCRdb to about 2021). For the wider study: The study examined how self-reactive, shared T-cell receptor alpha chains are generated in the human thymus.

Regarding this clone: Its specific antigen is unknown. There are no base qualities to consult, and no much larger clone falls within one base.

The library came from the immunoSEQ multiplex PCR assay. TCRdb took this table from immuneACCESS and kept in-frame rearrangements with V and J called. Such tables lack part of the clones; where checked against another copy, unresolved V genes explain under half of the gap, and the rest is unexplained. The sample table lists under 450,000 clones, just under 95% of them with a count of one. The leading ten clones occupy about 0.02% of the sample. At the junction V is shortened by 1 base and J by 3 bases; bases outside the gene matches: 20. The cysteine opens and the phenylalanine closes a CDR3 of 21 amino acids. The read is trimmed to its CDR3 DNA, 63 bases read in frame from base 1. CDR1 and CDR2 were assigned from the germline V gene (reference sequence) as MNHEY and SMNVEV.

Recombination linked TRBV27 to TRBJ2-7, and TRBD2 aligns with 11 junction nucleotides. The receptor's source is a human donor. The source material was thymocytes. In nucleotide form, the sequence is TGTGCCAGCAGTTTATGGGGACGAGGACCCTGCTTAGCGGGAGGGTTCTACGAGCAGTACTTC. Protein translation: CASSLWGRGPCLAGGFYEQYF.